This passage covers 3 T cell receptor beta chains from one sample sequenced in a study of T cell responses to AZD1222 COVID-19 vaccine. Sequenced by immunoSEQ multiplex PCR; TCRdb stores in-frame clones only, minus some. The data hold roughly 180,000 clones, with just over 85% observed a single time. The sequencing here drew on peripheral blood, taken on day 0 of AZD1222 vaccination. These receptors all come from an adult in good health.

V usage is TRBV27 and J usage is TRBJ2-7; the D is unclear. Germline V gene sequence: CDR1 MNHEY, CDR2 SMNVEV (reference sequence). Trimming shortened V by 3 bases and J by 1 base, and 10 bases separated the two germline ends. This CDR3 spans 14 amino acids. The CDR3 DNA follows: TGTGCCAGCAGTTTTAGTTTCAGTTCCTACGAGCAGTACTTC. It translates to CASSFSFSSYEQYF.

The V call is TRBV7-6, the J call TRBJ1-4; 10 nucleotides match TRBD1. V trimming: 7 bases; J trimming: 2 bases; junction bases outside the gene matches: 10. This CDR3 comprises 17 residues. Germline values: CDR1 SGHVS, CDR2 FNYEAQ. CDR3 DNA: TGTGCCAGCACCCTGTTAGGGGACAGGGGCACTAATGAAAAACTGTTTTTT. The encoded protein is CASTLLGDRGTNEKLFF. Based on the CDR3 plus reference TRBV7-6 and TRBJ1-4, the full variable domain is GAGVSQSPRYKVTKRGQDVALRCDPISGHVSLYWYRQALGQGPEFLTYFNYEAQQDKSGLPNDRFSAERPEGSISTLTIQRTEQRDSAMYRCASTLLGDRGTNEKLFFGSGTQLSVL.

This chain joins TRBV6-1 and TRBJ1-2; 7 bases match TRBD1. Germline CDR1 MNHNS, CDR2 SASEGT. The trim removed 2 bases at V and 5 bases at J, leaving 8 bases unmatched. This CDR3 spans 15 amino acids. The chain's CDR3 is CASSELHRGEYGYTF. Written as DNA, the CDR3 is TGTGCCAGCAGTGAATTACACAGGGGAGAGTATGGCTACACCTTC.